This T cell receptor (beta chain) was sequenced for a study of cytomegalovirus exposure and HLA in healthy donors. Trimming left V 1 base short and J 6 bases short, with 22 bases between. Germline CDR1 SGHDT, CDR2 YYEEEE. CDR3 length equals 17 residues. PCR involved 60 Vbeta and 13 Jbeta primers. Clones were read by immunoSEQ multiplex PCR, and TCRdb kept only the in-frame ones, dropping some. The data show approximately 100,000 clones, around 73% seen once. Findings of the study overall: Reportedly, HLA-A and HLA-B alleles of most subjects were accurately predicted from TCR beta. The later analysis indicated that the majority of CMV-associated TCR beta chains appeared HLA-restricted. Earlier analysis found most TCR beta V segments productive about 87% or about 30% of the time.

In its sample, this clone was seen a few times. The antigen is undetermined. The receptor was isolated from a man aged 40-49 years in good health and CMV-seronegative. The rearrangement uses TRBV5-6 and TRBJ1-1, with D perhaps matching TRBD1 (5 bases). Sequences were obtained from PBMCs. Written as DNA, the CDR3 is TGTGCCAGCAGCTTGAATTTTGGGGCAGGGTTGGGCGCTGAAGCTTTCTTT. The encoded protein is CASSLNFGAGLGAEAFF.